A single sample gave rise to the 3 T cell receptor beta chains below, sequenced in a study of T cells in localized non-small cell lung cancer. Profiling relied on immunoSEQ multiplex PCR, and the TCRdb table lists in-frame clones only, not all of them. The sample lists tens of thousands of clones; approximately 82% were seen once. Sequencing used peripheral blood, obtained before any cancer treatment. The receptors originated from a female donor over 55 with stage II squamous cell lung carcinoma.

This chain uses TRBV7-3 with TRBJ2-7; D is perhaps TRBD1 or TRBD2 (6 bases each). The V and J ends lost 2 bases and 2 bases respectively, with 16 bases between them. The CDR3 consists of 16 residues. Germline V gene sequence: CDR1 SGHTA, CDR2 FQGTGA. The CDR3 here is CASSLSSGAEAYEQYF. Written as DNA, the CDR3 is TGTGCCAGCAGCTTATCCTCGGGGGCGGAAGCCTACGAGCAGTACTTC.

The V and J genes are TRBV7-3 and TRBJ2-2; TRBD2 is a possible D gene (5 bases). Looked up from germline, CDR1 is SGHTA and CDR2 is FQGTGA. With 5 bases removed from V and 4 bases from J, the gap between germline ends came to 14 bases. This CDR3 contains 15 residues. CDR3 nucleotides: TGTGCCAGCAGCCCCCGGGGTCCTACCACCGGGGAGCTGTTTTTT. This gives the protein CASSPRGPTTGELFF.

The chain couples TRBV6-5 to TRBJ2-2; the D is unclear. Germline V gene lookup returns CDR1 MNHEY and CDR2 SVGAGI. This CDR3 comprises 15 residues. Trimming left V 8 bases short and J 3 bases short, with 16 bases between. CDR3 amino acids: CASHVGSLHTGELFF. CDR3 in DNA: TGTGCCAGCCACGTGGGTTCGCTCCACACCGGGGAGCTGTTTTTT.